These T cell receptor beta chains were read from a single sample in a study of cytomegalovirus exposure and HLA in healthy donors. Sequenced by immunoSEQ multiplex PCR; TCRdb stores in-frame clones only, minus some. The profile shows about 61,000 clones, approximately 89% of them singletons. The material sequenced was PBMCs. Receptors originate from a man between 18 and 35 years old in good health and CMV-seronegative. Each CDR3 is given with its conserved first and last residue.

v_gene,j_gene,CDR3aa
TRBV7-2,TRBJ2-3,CASSLDRGSTDTQYF
TRBV5-1,TRBJ2-7,CASSSGRGRYLSYEQYF
TRBV10-1,TRBJ2-7,CASSKTGVAYEQYF
TRBV7-9,TRBJ1-1,CASSLASGRNTEAFF
TRBV7-9,TRBJ1-1,CASSQTENTEAFF
TRBV5-1,TRBJ2-2,CASSSRGSTGELFF
TRBV18,TRBJ1-5,CASSPPSGNQPQHF
TRBV29-1,TRBJ2-1,CSLRENGGPREQFF
TRBV27,TRBJ2-2,CATWDTNTGELFF
TRBV7-3,TRBJ2-2,CASSLGRGSGELFF
TRBV29-1,TRBJ1-2,CSTLQGASYGYTF
TRBV7-9,TRBJ2-5,CASSLITSGGAETQYF
TRBV7-8,TRBJ2-1,CASTGGQVLLYNEQFF
TRBV18,TRBJ2-5,CASSPPTGGDETQYF
TRBV7-9,TRBJ1-6,CASSLGRTGALGNF
TRBV10-2,TRBJ2-3,CASSAQADTQYF
TRBV6-1,TRBJ1-2,CASSEGHRGDGYTF
TRBV28,TRBJ2-7,CASSLPGAGSYEQYF
TRBV6-5,TRBJ1-2,CASCRDNDYGYTF
TRBV7-9,TRBJ1-1,CASSLALPEAFF